This T cell receptor beta chain was observed in a study of blood T cell repertoires in COVID-19. The wider study: Samples taken during acute and convalescent COVID-19 were collected in the United States, Italy and Spain. Sources were T cells, B-cell-depleted T cells, or PBMCs; the material itself was cDNA or gDNA.

The CDR3 extends over 20 amino acids. V was clipped by 3 bases and J by 2 bases, with 23 bases between them. The germline CDR1 and CDR2 sequences are MNHEY and SMNVEV (reference sequence). Generated by immunoSEQ multiplex PCR, the TCRdb table keeps only in-frame clones and is missing some. This sample carries roughly 80,000 clones, 80% of them seen once, and the ten largest clones take 4.5% to 7%. The rearrangement uses TRBV27 and TRBJ2-6, with D tentatively TRBD2 (7 bases). The TCR originated in a man between 60 and 70 years old with active or convalescent COVID-19. The sample comprised peripheral blood. CDR3 sequence (DNA): TGTGCCAGCAGTTTGGGAGGGGGACCGTCCGTTTACCCTGGGGCCAACGTCCTGACTTTC. Its protein is CASSLGGGPSVYPGANVLTF.